This is a list of T cell receptor beta chains from one sample in a study of identical twins. A single record per CDR3 protein comes from TCRdb applying MiXCR to the 5' RACE reads. Of roughly 1,500,000 distinct CDR3 sequences listed, about 32% are singletons. The sequencing sample was made of cord blood. These receptor sequences come from a newborn girl in good health. Both conserved end residues are part of each CDR3. A D gene is named only where the DNA matches it firmly. A clone size is listed for some rows: how often the clone was seen (once, few, many), or a class if it is expanded.

j_call,clone_size,d_call,v_call,cdr3_aa,cdr3_nt
TRBJ2-3,.,TRBD2,TRBV20-1,CSARGGGLASQYF,TGCAGTGCTAGAGGGGGGGGACTAGCGTCGCAGTATTTT
TRBJ1-4,few,.,TRBV7-9,CASSSAYNEKLFF,TGTGCCAGCAGCTCGGCCTATAATGAAAAACTGTTTTTT
TRBJ1-2,few,.,TRBV20-1,CSARDGAHLSYGYTF,TGCAGTGCTAGAGACGGGGCGCACCTCTCCTATGGCTACACCTTC
TRBJ1-6,few,.,TRBV7-9,CASNDGTDFTPLHF,TGTGCCAGCAACGATGGGACTGACTTCACACCCCTCCACTTT
TRBJ1-6,few,TRBD1,TRBV14,CASRPGQPYSPLHF,TGTGCCAGCAGACCGGGACAGCCCTATTCACCCCTCCACTTT
TRBJ2-1,.,.,TRBV20-1,CSTPTAYNEQFF,TGCAGTACCCCGACGGCCTACAATGAGCAGTTCTTC
TRBJ1-2,few,.,TRBV7-9,CASSQGPYRMRGYTF,TGTGCCAGCAGCCAGGGACCTTACCGTATGAGGGGCTACACCTTC
TRBJ2-5,few,.,TRBV12-3/TRBV12-4,CASSPTTGFQETQYF,TGTGCCAGCAGTCCCACAACAGGGTTCCAAGAGACCCAGTACTTC
TRBJ2-3,few,.,TRBV20-1,CSVLAHGSAGTDTQYF,TGCAGTGTCCTTGCGCACGGCTCAGCTGGCACAGATACGCAGTATTTT
TRBJ2-3,few,.,TRBV7-9,CASSSRRPSSTDTQYF,TGTGCCAGCAGCTCCCGACGGCCATCTAGCACAGATACGCAGTATTTT
TRBJ2-5,.,TRBD2,TRBV6-6,CASSSTLGLVVDEQYF,TGTGCCAGCAGTTCCACTCTGGGACTAGTGGTTGATGAGCAGTACTTC
TRBJ1-1,.,.,TRBV29-1,CSVEGVPEAFF,TGCAGCGTTGAAGGGGTCCCTGAAGCTTTCTTT
TRBJ1-6,.,.,TRBV28,CASSPRKFMSFLNSPLHF,TGTGCCAGCAGCCCCCGTAAATTTATGAGCTTCCTTAATTCACCCCTCCACTTT
TRBJ2-1,.,.,TRBV28,CASSLPDRYQETQFF,TGTGCCAGCAGTTTACCTGACAGGTACCAAGAGACCCAGTTCTTC
TRBJ1-1,.,TRBD1,TRBV5-5,CASSLYQGATEAFF,TGTGCCAGCAGCTTGTATCAGGGGGCCACTGAAGCTTTCTTT
TRBJ1-4,few,.,TRBV6-1,CATEAGGTWEKLFF,TGTGCCACCGAGGCGGGGGGTACATGGGAAAAACTGTTTTTT